This TCR beta chain was sequenced in a study of blood T cell repertoires in COVID-19. Study-level background: Both acute and convalescent COVID-19 samples were obtained from the United States, Italy and Spain.

Under the authors' procedure: Reference gene primers were amplified, and this amplification served to estimate nucleated cell counts. The method was immunoSEQ multiplex PCR; TCRdb's version includes in-frame clones alone and lacks a portion of them. V, J and clone size are taken as reported in that table, and D and trimming were inferred from the DNA itself. The profile covers hundreds of thousands of clones, with 90% appearing a single time and about 14% taken by the ten largest. Only a few counts were recorded for this clone. This CDR3 spans 14 amino acids. In germline, CDR1 is MGHRA, CDR2 YSYEKL. The V and J ends lost 5 bases and 6 bases respectively, with 14 bases between them. Adults between roughly 18 and 89 years of age took part from fewer than 30 US areas. Donors were grouped by their self-reported clinical history.

This chain joins TRBV4-1 and TRBJ1-5; D might be TRBD1 (6 bases). The receptor was isolated from a man aged 25-45 years who had been exposed to COVID-19. Sequenced: PBMCs or T cells enriched from blood (not recorded which). Here the CDR3 reads CASSWTVRGQPQHF. The CDR3 DNA reads TGCGCCAGCAGCTGGACAGTCAGGGGTCAGCCCCAGCATTTT.